Each of the 24 T cell receptor beta chains below was sequenced from the same sample in a study of graft-versus-host responses after intestinal transplantation. Measured with immunoSEQ multiplex PCR; TCRdb has only the in-frame clones, and not every one. The repertoire holds tens of thousands of clones, with 75% to 90% as singletons. Sample: PBMCs, taken 1,000 to 1,200 days after transplant. The receptors were gathered from a human patient who received an intestinal transplant, so some T cells may come from the graft donor.

CDR3 protein: CASSPYTRIQETQYF. The CDR3 DNA reads TGTGCCAGCAGCCCCTACACCCGAATCCAAGAGACCCAGTACTTC. The V and J genes are TRBV6-1 and TRBJ2-5; D remains ambiguous. This CDR3 region has 15 residues. The germline gives CDR1 MNHNS, CDR2 SASEGT. Trimming removed 6 bases from V and 1 base from J, with 15 bases in between.

The chain carries TRBV9 and TRBJ1-3; no definite D call. The germline CDR1 and CDR2 sequences are SGDLS and YYNGEE. Trimming removed 4 bases from V and 8 bases from J, with 22 bases in between. The CDR3 contains 16 residues. This CDR3 reads CASSPRHGVAFDTIYF. The CDR3 nucleotides are TGTGCCAGCAGCCCACGACACGGCGTGGCCTTCGACACCATATATTTT. Full variable domain (rest looked up from reference TRBV9 and TRBJ1-3): DSGVTQTPKHLITATGQRVTLRCSPRSGDLSVYWYQQSLDQGLQFLIQYYNGEERAKGNILERFSAQQFPDLHSELNLSSLELGDSALYFCASSPRHGVAFDTIYFGEGSWLTVV.

The chain combines TRBV4-1 with TRBJ2-6, with D maybe TRBD1 (6 bases). Germline loops: CDR1 MGHRA, CDR2 YSYEKL. V was cut by 3 bases and J by 2 bases, with 11 bases left in between. The CDR3 runs 16 residues. The CDR3 protein is CASSQLRTAGANVLTF. The CDR3 DNA is TGCGCCAGCAGCCAGCTAAGGACAGCTGGGGCCAACGTCCTGACTTTC.

The chain links TRBV6-1 to TRBJ2-7, with 7 nucleotides matching TRBD1. V lost 7 bases, J lost 4 bases, and 7 bases stayed unmatched. Germline V CDR1 and CDR2: MNHNS, SASEGT. The CDR3 is 13 residues long. The CDR3 sequence is CASNRDRQYEQYF. DNA of the CDR3: TGTGCCAGCAATCGGGACAGACAGTACGAGCAGTACTTC.

This chain uses TRBV7-3 with TRBJ1-6, with D hard to call. Germline CDR1 is SGHTA and CDR2 is FQGTGA. The ends were cut back, 5 bases at V and 7 bases at J, with 6 bases in the middle. The CDR3 is 12 residues long. Written as DNA, the CDR3 is TGTGCCAGCAGCCATACAAATTCACCCCTCCACTTT. Translation gives CASSHTNSPLHF.

The chain has TRBV18 and TRBJ1-1; maybe TRBD1 (5 bases). This CDR3 region has 15 residues. With 5 bases removed from V and 3 bases from J, the gap between germline ends came to 16 bases. CDR1 KGHSH and CDR2 LQKENI come from the germline V gene. For the CDR3, the DNA is TGTGCCAGCTCAAGGGACCTCTCAAAGCACACTGAAGCTTTCTTT. It translates to CASSRDLSKHTEAFF.

Turning to this clone: Compared with germline, one end of the junction differs, possibly owing to a read error. J is TRBJ2-5 and V is TRBV4-2; 7 nucleotides agree with TRBD1. From germline, CDR1 is LGHNA and CDR2 YNFKEQ. This CDR3 region has 17 residues. The CDR3 loop reads CASSQDLEAGGGEIQYF. Written as DNA, the CDR3 is TGTGCCAGCAGCCAAGATCTGGAGGCAGGGGGTGGGGAGATCCAGTACTTC.

The rearrangement links TRBV4-1 to TRBJ1-4; D is unresolved. CDR3 length equals 15 residues. The V end lost 7 bases, the J end lost 5 bases, and 17 bases lay between the germline ends. Germline lookup yields CDR1 MGHRA and CDR2 YSYEKL. Here the CDR3 DNA reads TGCGCCAGCACCAAACTCCCATTTGAAAATGAAAAACTGTTTTTT. It encodes CASTKLPFENEKLFF.

The V and J genes are TRBV29-1 and TRBJ1-2; D ambiguous. CDR3 length: 12 residues. V was pared by 3 bases and J by 1 base, with 6 bases between. CDR1 is SQVTM and CDR2 is ANQGSEA in the germline V gene. In DNA, the CDR3 is TGCAGCGTTGATCTTGGTAACTATGGCTACACCTTC. Protein sequence: CSVDLGNYGYTF.

The V call is TRBV25-1, the J call TRBJ2-7; tentative D call: TRBD2 (5 bases). In germline, CDR1 is MGHDK, CDR2 SYGVNS. The CDR3 sequence is 11 residues long. Between the trimmed V and J ends, which lost 3 bases and 10 bases, there was a span of 10 bases. CDR3 loop: CASSDGLNQYF. CDR3 coding DNA: TGTGCCAGCAGTGACGGACTCAATCAGTACTTC.

In its sample, this clone was seen a few times. The V call is TRBV5-1, the J call TRBJ1-1; 8 bases match TRBD1. V shed 4 bases, J shed 10 bases, and the junction held 6 bases outside the gene matches. The CDR3 contains 12 residues. Germline CDR1 reads SGHRS; CDR2 reads YFSETQ. The CDR3, as DNA: TGCGCCAGCAGCGGACAGGGAAGGAGAGCTTTCTTT. Translation: CASSGQGRRAFF.

This clone was detected only a few times. The CDR3 spells CASRTLNEKLFF. The DNA for the CDR3 is TGTGCCAGCAGGACACTAAATGAAAAACTGTTTTTT. The chain joins TRBV2 to TRBJ1-4; D gene ambiguous. Germline CDR1 SNHLY, CDR2 FYNNEI. The CDR3 contains 12 residues. V was trimmed by 6 bases and J by 5 bases, leaving 7 bases between them.

This clone was seen only a few times. This sequence joins TRBV6-1 and TRBJ1-5; 7 bases match TRBD1. This CDR3 contains 14 residues. Germline trimming cut 5 bases from V and 4 bases from J; bases unmatched to any gene: 5. The germline CDR1 and CDR2 sequences are MNHNS and SASEGT. The CDR3 DNA follows: TGTGCCAGCAGTTATGGACAGGAGAATCAGCCCCAGCATTTT. It encodes CASSYGQENQPQHF.

The genes are TRBV11-3 and TRBJ2-5; the D gene could be TRBD1 or TRBD2 (5 bases each). Judging by the DNA end, TRBJ2-7 fits better; the J call may be wrong. CDR1 SGHNT and CDR2 YENEEA come from the germline V gene. The CDR3 has 16 residues. CDR3 sequence reads: CASSLEERDLAREQYF. The CDR3 DNA is TGTGCCAGCAGCTTAGAAGAGAGGGACCTGGCCCGCGAGCAGTACTTC.

The chain has TRBV28 and TRBJ2-5; D gene unclear. The CDR3 contains 12 residues. Germline CDR1 is MDHEN and CDR2 is SYDVKM. V was shortened by 4 bases and J by 1 base, with 4 bases between the two germline ends. CDR3 DNA: TGTGCCAGCAGTTGGGTCCAAGAGACCCAGTACTTC. Protein: CASSWVQETQYF.

The chain combines TRBV28 with TRBJ2-6; D might be TRBD2 (6 bases). CDR3 length: 16 amino acids. The V gene's germline CDR1 is MDHEN and CDR2 SYDVKM. The V and J ends lost 3 bases and 0 bases respectively, with 9 bases between them. Here the CDR3 reads CASSFGGVSGANVLTF. The DNA of the CDR3 is TGTGCCAGCAGTTTCGGGGGAGTCTCTGGGGCCAACGTCCTGACTTTC.

CDR3 bases: TGTGCCAGCAGCTTAGATAGTGGGTTTCGCACTGAAGCTTTCTTT. Its protein product is CASSLDSGFRTEAFF. V and J are TRBV11-2 and TRBJ1-1; D is unclear. The CDR3 spans 15 residues. Germline lookup yields CDR1 SGHAT and CDR2 FQNNGV. Trimming took 0 bases from V and 4 from J, leaving 12 bases between them.

The V and J genes are TRBV28 and TRBJ1-2, with TRBD1 as a possible D gene (6 bases). CDR1 is MDHEN and CDR2 is SYDVKM in the germline V gene. V was pared by 7 bases and J by 4 bases, with 13 bases between. The CDR3 covers 13 residues. DNA of the CDR3: TGTGCCAGCACTCAACAGGGCTTCTATGGCTACACCTTC. It is translated as CASTQQGFYGYTF.

CDR3 sequence (DNA): TGCGCCAGCAGCTCCCGACAGGGGAGCTCCTACGAGCAGTACTTC. The encoded protein is CASSSRQGSSYEQYF. The chain joins TRBV4-1 to TRBJ2-7; TRBD1 aligns across 8 bases. Trimming at V came to 5 bases and at J to 0 bases, leaving 6 bases not matched to a gene. The length of the CDR3 is 15 residues. Germline V gives CDR1 MGHRA, CDR2 YSYEKL.

The chain uses TRBV7-8 and TRBJ1-5, with D hard to call. V lost 8 bases and J lost 2, with 13 bases in between. This CDR3 has 14 amino acids. Germline V CDR1 and CDR2: SGHVS, FQNEAQ. The CDR3 loop is CASRRGEGNQPQHF. CDR3 nucleotide sequence: TGTGCCAGCCGTCGTGGCGAAGGCAATCAGCCCCAGCATTTT.

This clone showed up just a few times. This chain links TRBV7-9 with TRBJ1-1, with D possibly TRBD1 on 6 matching bases. CDR1 is SEHNR and CDR2 is FQNEAQ in the germline V gene (reference sequence). Deletions cut 2 bases from V and 7 bases from J, with 8 bases between. The CDR3 is 12 residues long. CDR3 sequence (DNA): TGTGCCAGCAGCTTAAGGACAGATGAAGCTTTCTTT. This codes for CASSLRTDEAFF.

The V gene is TRBV19, the J gene TRBJ2-7; D unresolved. Germline V lookup: CDR1 LNHDA, CDR2 SQIVND (reference sequence). The CDR3 length is 13 residues. V lost 3 bases and J 3 bases, leaving 9 bases between the germline ends. DNA of the CDR3: TGTGCCAGTAGTATCGGCCCGAACTACGAGCAGTACTTC. It translates to CASSIGPNYEQYF. Full variable domain (remainder filled in from reference TRBV19 and TRBJ2-7): DGGITQSPKYLFRKEGQNVTLSCEQNLNHDAMYWYRQDPGQGLRLIYYSQIVNDFQKGDIAEGYSVSREKKESFPLTVTSAQKNPTAFYLCASSIGPNYEQYFGPGTRLTVT.

The V gene is TRBV28, the J gene TRBJ1-5; 7 bases are shared with TRBD1. The germline gives CDR1 MDHEN, CDR2 SYDVKM. CDR3 length: 14 residues. V trimming: 6 bases; J trimming: 6 bases; junction bases outside the gene matches: 8. The CDR3 sequence: CASSTDRKGQPQHF. For the CDR3, the DNA is TGTGCCAGCAGCACGGACAGGAAGGGTCAGCCCCAGCATTTT.

This clone has more than one count but fewer than ten. The J gene is TRBJ1-2, the V gene TRBV27, with TRBD1 matching over 12 bases. Trimming took 2 bases from V and 4 from J; bases not matched to a gene: 14. The CDR3 has 19 residues. Germline-derived CDR1 and CDR2 are MNHEY and SMNVEV (reference sequence). In DNA form, the CDR3 reads TGTGCCAGCAGTTTAAGGGGGGTTGTTGGGACAGGGGGCCGCTATGGCTACACCTTC. This encodes CASSLRGVVGTGGRYGYTF.